This T cell receptor (beta chain) was obtained from a study of CD8 T cells in ankylosing spondylitis. Broader study findings: For ankylosing spondylitis blood, a TCR beta motif of several highly homologous variants appeared characteristic. Earlier literature documents some of the motif variants in reactive arthritis synovial fluid and blood.

The CDR3 is 14 amino acids. The germline V gene encodes CDR1 SGHTA and CDR2 FQGNSA. The trim removed 3 bases at V and 6 bases at J, leaving 6 bases unmatched. This clonotype came up a few times. Its antigen remains unknown. Making the TCR beta libraries involved quantitative 5'-RACE with molecular barcodes. TCRdb reprocessed the 5' RACE reads with MiXCR, giving one entry per CDR3 protein. The sample carries approximately 220,000 distinct CDR3 sequences, 20% to 30% recorded once. The clonotype originates from a male donor with ankylosing spondylitis or in good health (not recorded which). This chain connects TRBV7-2 to TRBJ2-5; 8 bases are shared with TRBD1. Sequenced sample: blood, either unsorted or a sorted T cell fraction (not recorded which). CDR3 residues: CASSFRTGSKTQYF. For the CDR3, the DNA is TGTGCCAGCAGCTTCCGGACAGGGTCGAAGACCCAGTACTTC.